This TCR beta chain stems from a study of blood T cell repertoires in COVID-19. Study summary: Sources were T cells, B-cell-depleted T cells, or PBMCs; the material itself was cDNA or gDNA.

Trimming left V 0 bases short and J 1 base short, with 7 bases between. This CDR3 has 14 amino acids. The germline CDR1 and CDR2 sequences are KGHSH and LQKENI. Sequenced by immunoSEQ multiplex PCR; TCRdb stores in-frame clones only, minus some. The sample consists of 150,000 to 200,000 clones, about 88% of them appearing once. Enrollment of patients from Seattle took place during active infection, with longitudinal follow-up. The sequencing sample was made of peripheral blood. The clonotype comes from a woman aged 45-65 years with COVID-19, enrolled during active disease. The chain carries TRBV18 and TRBJ2-7, with unresolved D. In DNA, the CDR3 is TGTGCCAGCTCACCACCGTCAGAATCCTACGAGCAGTACTTC. It codes for CASSPPSESYEQYF.